Listed below are T cell receptor beta chains from one sample, sequenced in a study of memory CD8 T cells in hepatitis C reinfection. The protocol was immunoSEQ multiplex PCR, while the TCRdb copy is restricted to in-frame clones and leaves out a portion. The sample gives 45,000 to 65,000 clones, roughly nine tenths of which show up once; 0.9% to 1.1% is in the top ten. Sequencing was carried out using naive CD8+ T cells sorted from blood. The receptors come from a man in his late teens or twenties with hepatitis C virus infection. Each CDR3 is given with its conserved first and last residue. Fields, in order: clone size, V gene, D gene, J gene, CDR3 protein, CDR3 DNA. A D gene is named only where the DNA matches it firmly. Size tells how often a clone was seen (once, few, many) or the class of an expanded clone, and some rows leave it out.

clone_size: NA
v_call: TRBV6-1
d_call: NA
j_call: TRBJ1-4
cdr3_aa: CASSDWGGAGEKLFF
cdr3_nt: TGTGCCAGCAGTGATTGGGGGGGGGCGGGCGAAAAACTGTTTTTT

clone_size: once
v_call: TRBV7-6
d_call: TRBD2
j_call: TRBJ2-7
cdr3_aa: CASSSGGEQYF
cdr3_nt: TGTGCCAGCAGCTCCGGGGGGGAGCAGTACTTC

clone_size: NA
v_call: TRBV10-2
d_call: NA
j_call: TRBJ2-7
cdr3_aa: CASSPSVQSYEQYF
cdr3_nt: TGCGCCAGCAGTCCTAGCGTACAATCCTACGAGCAGTACTTC

clone_size: once
v_call: TRBV27
d_call: TRBD2
j_call: TRBJ2-3
cdr3_aa: CASSPQREGWIDTQYF
cdr3_nt: TGTGCCAGCAGTCCTCAGCGGGAGGGCTGGATAGATACGCAGTATTTT

clone_size: NA
v_call: TRBV10-2
d_call: TRBD1
j_call: TRBJ2-5
cdr3_aa: CASSESTTGTGGLETQYF
cdr3_nt: TGCGCCAGCAGTGAGTCAACCACCGGGACAGGGGGCTTAGAGACCCAGTACTTC

clone_size: once
v_call: TRBV7-2
d_call: NA
j_call: TRBJ1-5
cdr3_aa: CASTPGQPQHF
cdr3_nt: TGTGCCAGCACCCCCGGGCAGCCCCAGCATTTT

clone_size: NA
v_call: TRBV9
d_call: TRBD1
j_call: TRBJ2-7
cdr3_aa: CASSAGDSTRYEQYF
cdr3_nt: TGTGCCAGCAGCGCCGGGGACAGTACGAGGTACGAGCAGTACTTC

clone_size: NA
v_call: TRBV4-1
d_call: TRBD2
j_call: TRBJ2-3
cdr3_aa: CASSLSASGSTDTQYF
cdr3_nt: TGCGCCAGCAGCCTTTCGGCTAGCGGTAGCACAGATACGCAGTATTTT

clone_size: NA
v_call: TRBV5-6
d_call: NA
j_call: TRBJ1-4
cdr3_aa: CASSLYATNEKLFF
cdr3_nt: TGTGCCAGCAGCTTGTATGCAACTAATGAAAAACTGTTTTTT

clone_size: NA
v_call: TRBV7-8
d_call: TRBD2
j_call: TRBJ2-3
cdr3_aa: CASSLIGGRVGDTQYF
cdr3_nt: TGTGCCAGCAGCTTGATTGGAGGGAGGGTGGGAGATACGCAGTATTTT

clone_size: NA
v_call: TRBV7-6
d_call: TRBD1
j_call: TRBJ1-3
cdr3_aa: CASSLQTGTSSGNTIYF
cdr3_nt: TGTGCCAGCAGCCTGCAGACAGGGACAAGCTCTGGAAACACCATATATTTT

clone_size: NA
v_call: TRBV6-5
d_call: TRBD1
j_call: TRBJ1-5
cdr3_aa: CASSPAGGWNQPQHF
cdr3_nt: TGTGCCAGCAGCCCCGCAGGGGGCTGGAATCAGCCCCAGCATTTT